A selection of T cell receptor beta chains follows, all from one sample in a study of Tregs in tolerant kidney transplant recipients. TCRdb's table, derived via immunoSEQ multiplex PCR, lists solely in-frame clones and lacks some. The sample shows around 78,000 clones, 91% of them seen only once. The starting material was Tregs from blood, obtained before the transplant. All receptors come from a human donor who received a combined kidney and bone marrow transplant. Each CDR3 is given with its conserved first and last residue. A D gene is named only where the DNA matches it firmly. Clone size is not always given. Where it is, it says once, few, many or a class for expanded clones.

TRBV27	TRBD2	-	TRBJ2-1	TGTGCCAGCAGTCCCACCTCACTAGCGGGAGGGTACAATGAGCAGTTCTTC	CASSPTSLAGGYNEQFF
TRBV5-6	-	-	TRBJ1-1	TGTGCCAGCAGCTTCGGGGGGAACACTGAAGCTTTCTTT	CASSFGGNTEAFF
TRBV28	TRBD1	-	TRBJ1-5	TGTGCCAGCAGTCCGTGGGACAGGGGTTGGGGTAGCAATCAGCCCCAGCATTTT	CASSPWDRGWGSNQPQHF
TRBV27	-	-	TRBJ2-7	TGTGCCAGCAGTCCTCGCCTGACGGAGTCGCGCTACGAGCAGTACTTC	CASSPRLTESRYEQYF
TRBV28	TRBD1	-	TRBJ1-4	TGTGCCAGCCGCCTCGGGACAGGGGATTGGGAAAAACTGTTTTTT	CASRLGTGDWEKLFF
TRBV7-2	-	-	TRBJ2-7	TGTGCCAGCAGTAGGGGAGGAACCTGGGACGAGCAGTACTTC	CASSRGGTWDEQYF
TRBV28	-	-	TRBJ1-4	TGTGCCAGCAGTCCCCTCCCGTCAGGCCCCGGGTGGGAAAAACTGTTTTTT	CASSPLPSGPGWEKLFF
TRBV6-6	-	-	TRBJ2-7	TGTGCCAGCAGACTCGAGGGGCGCAGAAACGAGCAGTACTTC	CASRLEGRRNEQYF
TRBV5-1	TRBD2	-	TRBJ2-7	TGCGCCAGCAGCTTGGAAGCGGGATCCCCCTACGAGCAGTACTTC	CASSLEAGSPYEQYF
TRBV10-3	TRBD1	-	TRBJ1-1	TGTGCCACCTCTCCGGGACAGTCGAACACTGAAGCTTTCTTT	CATSPGQSNTEAFF
TRBV29-1	-	-	TRBJ2-2	TGCAGCGTTGTGGTGCGACAACCGGGTACCGGGGAGCTGTTTTTT	CSVVVRQPGTGELFF
TRBV29-1	-	-	TRBJ2-3	TGCAGCACGTCAATTCGACAGAGCACAGATACGCAGTATTTT	CSTSIRQSTDTQYF
TRBV2	TRBD1	-	TRBJ2-7	TGTGCCAGCAGGACTGACAGGGGCATTCCCTACGAGCAGTACTTC	CASRTDRGIPYEQYF
TRBV10-1	-	-	TRBJ1-4	TGCGCCAGCAGGGCCCGGGGTGCAACTAATGAAAAACTGTTTTTT	CASRARGATNEKLFF
TRBV28	-	-	TRBJ1-2	TGTGCCAGCAGAACTTCCGGCACTAGGGCGTATGGCTACACCTTC	CASRTSGTRAYGYTF
TRBV5-4	-	few	TRBJ2-7	TGTGCCAGCAGCTGGGCCGGTCGGGACGAGCAGTACTTC	CASSWAGRDEQYF
TRBV7-2	TRBD2	-	TRBJ2-3	TGTGCCAGCAGCTACCGGACTAGCGGGGGCCAGCAGTATTTT	CASSYRTSGGQQYF
TRBV5-1	TRBD2	-	TRBJ2-1	TGCGCCAGCAGCGACGGGACTAGTTCGTTTGGAGAGCAGTTCTTC	CASSDGTSSFGEQFF
TRBV5-4	TRBD1	-	TRBJ2-7	TGTGCCAGCAGATCGGGGGGACAGGGTCTTGGCGAGCAGTACTTC	CASRSGGQGLGEQYF
TRBV5-1	TRBD2	-	TRBJ2-1	TGCGCCAGCAGCTTTGGGGAGGGCGGCGAGCAGTTCTTC	CASSFGEGGEQFF
TRBV5-1	-	-	TRBJ1-3	TGCGCCAGCAGCTTTCAAGGGTTTGGAAACACCATATATTTT	CASSFQGFGNTIYF
TRBV19	-	-	TRBJ1-5	TGTGCCAGTAGTACCAACTGGGGGGGCGGTCAGCCCCAGCATTTT	CASSTNWGGGQPQHF
TRBV7-2	TRBD2	-	TRBJ2-3	TGTGCCAGCAGCTTAAATAGCGGGGCTAGCACAGATACGCAGTATTTT	CASSLNSGASTDTQYF
TRBV5-1	-	-	TRBJ2-3	TGCGCCAGCAGCCCGCCCGGACTCGGCTACTATGATACGCAGTATTTT	CASSPPGLGYYDTQYF
TRBV28	TRBD1	-	TRBJ2-7	TGTGCCAGCGAAGGACAGGGCGTCAACGAGCAGTACTTC	CASEGQGVNEQYF
TRBV4-1	TRBD1	-	TRBJ2-2	TGCGCCAGCAGCCAACGGGACAGGATCAACGGGGAGCTGTTTTTT	CASSQRDRINGELFF
TRBV2	-	-	TRBJ1-6	TGTGCCAGCCAGTTCCCGGGACAATTAAATTCACCCCTCCACTTT	CASQFPGQLNSPLHF
TRBV28	-	-	TRBJ2-5	TGTGCCAGCAGTCCGCCCCCGGGGGCCCGGGAGACCCAGTACTTC	CASSPPPGARETQYF